The 25 T cell receptor beta chains in this list originate from one sample, sequenced in a study of cytomegalovirus exposure and HLA in healthy donors. Amplification used 60 Vbeta primers and 13 Jbeta primers. The assay was immunoSEQ multiplex PCR, and TCRdb's table has in-frame clones only and misses some. The sample has 80,000 or so clones, roughly 80% seen once. Input material: PBMCs. Receptors were obtained from a woman aged 40 to 50 in good health and CMV-seronegative.

The V call is TRBV5-1, the J call TRBJ1-1; the match to TRBD1 covers 7 bases. Germline V lookup: CDR1 SGHRS, CDR2 YFSETQ. The trim removed 4 bases at V and 4 bases at J, leaving 10 bases unmatched. This CDR3 comprises 15 residues. Here the CDR3 DNA reads TGCGCCAGCAGCCCCCGGGAAGGGGGCGGCACTGAAGCTTTCTTT. It translates to CASSPREGGGTEAFF.

This clone showed up just a few times. The J gene is TRBJ1-1, the V gene TRBV6-5, with D hard to call. CDR1 MNHEY and CDR2 SVGAGI come from the germline V gene. V was clipped by 6 bases and J by 3 bases, with 8 bases between them. The CDR3 length is 12 residues. DNA for the CDR3: TGTGCCAGCAGGGGCGCACACACTGAAGCTTTCTTT. Translated, it gives CASRGAHTEAFF.

This sequence joins TRBV13 and TRBJ1-1; D unclear. CDR1 and CDR2 (germline): PRHDT, FYEKMQ (reference sequence). This CDR3 spans 13 amino acids. Trimming stripped 5 bases from V and 9 bases from J, with 16 bases between. CDR3 loop: CASSPTLAGKAFF. The CDR3 DNA sequence: TGTGCCAGCAGCCCAACTCTGGCAGGAAAAGCTTTCTTT.

The V gene is TRBV6-5, the J gene TRBJ2-7; 12 positions match TRBD1. This CDR3 is built from 15 residues. V lost 5 bases, J lost 6 bases, and 8 bases stayed unmatched. CDR1 is MNHEY and CDR2 is SVGAGI in the germline V gene. The CDR3 DNA reads TGTGCCAGCAGTCGACCGGGACAGGGGGCGAGCGAGCAGTACTTC. Encoded protein: CASSRPGQGASEQYF.

V usage is TRBV16 and J usage is TRBJ1-2; no clear D. The germline V gene encodes CDR1 KGHSY and CDR2 FQNENV. CDR3 length: 13 amino acids. The V end was cut by 7 bases, the J end by 3 bases, with 12 bases between. CDR3 DNA sequence: TGTGCCAGCACCGAAGACTCTTACTATGGCTACACCTTC. It is translated as CASTEDSYYGYTF.

CDR3 sequence reads: CASSQVRGGNYEQYF. The CDR3 bases are TGTGCCAGCAGCCAAGTGAGAGGTGGTAATTACGAGCAGTACTTC. The chain combines TRBV14 with TRBJ2-7, with D unclear. Germline V gene sequence: CDR1 SGHDN, CDR2 FVKESK. Trimming pared 1 base from V and 4 bases from J, leaving 14 bases between. This CDR3 has 15 amino acids.

In this sample, this clone turned up once. The CDR3: CASSVGGFYEQYF. The DNA for the CDR3 is TGTGCCAGCAGTGTAGGGGGTTTCTACGAGCAGTACTTC. V gene TRBV25-1 combines with J gene TRBJ2-7; D is perhaps TRBD1 (6 bases). This CDR3 has 13 residues. V lost 4 bases and J 3 bases, leaving 10 bases between the germline ends. The germline CDR1 and CDR2 sequences are MGHDK and SYGVNS.

The gene calls are TRBV7-2 and TRBJ1-2; tentatively, D is TRBD1 (5 bases). Trimming took 1 base from V and 0 from J, leaving 6 bases between them. This CDR3 is 14 amino acids long. CDR1 is SGHTA and CDR2 is FQGNSA in the germline V gene. The chain's CDR3 is CASSLGTTNYGYTF. Written as DNA, the CDR3 is TGTGCCAGCAGCTTAGGGACAACTAACTATGGCTACACCTTC.

The chain couples TRBV30 to TRBJ2-1, with 8 bases that match TRBD1. Germline assignment: CDR1 GTSNPN and CDR2 SVGIG (reference sequence). Trimming removed 2 bases from V and 9 bases from J; junction bases left unmatched: 12. The CDR3 is made up of 15 amino acids. The CDR3 reads CAWSLKDRDFSEQFF. CDR3 nucleotide sequence: TGTGCCTGGAGTCTAAAGGACAGGGATTTTTCTGAGCAGTTCTTC.

The rearrangement uses TRBV28 and TRBJ1-5; D ambiguous. CDR3 length: 15 residues. Trimming took off 3 bases at V and 2 bases at J, with 11 bases between the two ends. Germline CDR1 reads MDHEN; CDR2 reads SYDVKM. CDR3 region: CASSFFGQGNQPQHF. The CDR3 DNA follows: TGTGCCAGCAGTTTTTTTGGGCAGGGCAATCAGCCCCAGCATTTT.

J is TRBJ2-1 and V is TRBV7-2; 8 positions agree with TRBD2. This CDR3 is 15 amino acids long. Germline V gene sequence: CDR1 SGHTA, CDR2 FQGNSA. The V gene end was trimmed by 5 bases and the J gene end by 5 bases; junction bases not matched to a gene: 8. CDR3 in amino acids: CASSQGSGRHNEQFF. The CDR3, as DNA: TGTGCCAGCAGCCAAGGGAGCGGGAGACACAATGAGCAGTTCTTC.

This clone was counted a few times. V usage is TRBV5-4 and J usage is TRBJ1-1; TRBD1 matches at 7 bases. CDR1 and CDR2 (germline): SGHNT, YYREEE (reference sequence). The CDR3 extends over 14 amino acids. V dropped 4 bases and J dropped 2; count of bases not matched to a gene: 5. The CDR3 protein is CASSPGQANTEAFF. The CDR3 bases are TGTGCCAGCAGCCCCGGACAGGCAAACACTGAAGCTTTCTTT.

The V and J genes are TRBV6-1 and TRBJ2-7; TRBD1 aligns across 7 bases. There are 13 residues in the CDR3. CDR1 is MNHNS, CDR2 SASEGT, per germline. V gave up 8 bases and J gave up 3 bases; unmatched junction bases: 7. The CDR3 loop is CASEGTEYYEQYF. The CDR3 DNA reads as TGTGCCAGCGAGGGGACAGAGTACTACGAGCAGTACTTC.

V is TRBV7-8 and J is TRBJ1-1; D gene ambiguous. Trimming took off 2 bases at V and 0 bases at J, with 10 bases between the two ends. The CDR3 consists of 15 residues. The germline V gene has CDR1 SGHVS and CDR2 FQNEAQ. The CDR3 loop is CASSLLGRLNTEAFF. DNA for the CDR3: TGTGCCAGCAGCTTACTTGGCAGGCTGAACACTGAAGCTTTCTTT.

CDR3 sequence (DNA): TGTGCCAGCAGCTTAGAGGCCGAAACAGATACGCAGTATTTT. Protein: CASSLEAETDTQYF. The rearrangement uses TRBV11-3 and TRBJ2-3; no clear D. The CDR3 totals 14 residues. Germline V gene lookup returns CDR1 SGHNT and CDR2 YENEEA. V was trimmed by 0 bases and J by 3 bases, leaving 7 bases between them.

Worth noting for this clone: This likely comes from a read error, as the CDR3 has no conserved phenylalanine or tryptophan at its end. The chain has TRBV30 and TRBJ1-1, with D perhaps matching TRBD1 (6 bases). There are 13 residues in the CDR3. Per the germline V gene, CDR1 is GTSNPN and CDR2 is SVGIG (reference sequence). The ends were cut back, 1 base at V and 4 bases at J, with 10 bases in the middle. Here the CDR3 reads CAWSAQGGTEAFS. CDR3 DNA: TGTGCCTGGAGTGCACAGGGTGGCACTGAAGCTTTCTCT.

The chain joins TRBV18 to TRBJ1-3; weak D call: TRBD1 (5 bases). The ends were cut back, 3 bases at V and 2 bases at J, with 11 bases in the middle. The CDR3 spans 15 residues. Per the germline V gene, CDR1 is KGHSH and CDR2 is LQKENI. This CDR3 reads CASSPGRVPGNTIYF. For the CDR3, the DNA is TGTGCCAGCTCACCGGGCAGGGTCCCTGGAAACACCATATATTTT.

The J gene is TRBJ2-3, the V gene TRBV29-1; no clear D gene. The CDR3 extends over 9 amino acids. Germline V gives CDR1 SQVTM, CDR2 ANQGSEA. Trimming removed 7 bases from V and 6 bases from J, with 5 bases in between. The CDR3 DNA follows: TGCAGCGAATCGGATACGCAGTATTTT. It encodes CSESDTQYF.

The chain joins TRBV5-1 to TRBJ2-1, with 7 bases identical to TRBD2. V lost 1 base, J lost 4 bases, and 8 bases stayed unmatched. This CDR3 spans 16 amino acids. CDR1 and CDR2 from the germline V gene are SGHRS and YFSETQ. The CDR3 loop reads CASSLRDYKMYNEQFF. The DNA for the CDR3 is TGCGCCAGCAGCTTGAGGGACTACAAAATGTACAATGAGCAGTTCTTC.

V gene TRBV5-1 combines with J gene TRBJ1-6; D gene uncertain. The CDR3 has 13 residues. The germline CDR1 and CDR2 sequences are SGHRS and YFSETQ. V lost 0 bases to trimming and J lost 7 bases, with 5 bases between them. The CDR3 reads CASSLDENSPLHF. CDR3 coding DNA: TGCGCCAGCAGCTTGGACGAGAATTCACCCCTCCACTTT.

This sequence joins TRBV6-4 and TRBJ2-2; TRBD2 matches at 8 bases. CDR1 and CDR2 from the germline V gene are MRHNA and SNTAGT. V shed 8 bases, J shed 5 bases, and the junction held 4 bases outside the gene matches. CDR3 length equals 13 residues. For the CDR3, the DNA is TGTGCCAGCTCGAAGCGGGAGACCGGGGAGCTGTTTTTT. Translated: CASSKRETGELFF.

The chain is built from TRBV7-8 and TRBJ1-1, with D possibly TRBD1 on 5 matching bases. Trimming shortened V by 4 bases and J by 3 bases, and 9 bases separated the two germline ends. This CDR3 comprises 13 residues. CDR1 is SGHVS, CDR2 FQNEAQ, per germline. The CDR3: CASSYLRDTEAFF. For the CDR3, the DNA is TGTGCCAGCAGCTACCTCAGGGACACTGAAGCTTTCTTT.

The chain combines TRBV5-4 with TRBJ2-3, with TRBD2 matching 15 bases. This CDR3 is built from 15 residues. Germline assignment: CDR1 SGHNT and CDR2 YYREEE (reference sequence). Losses at the gene ends were 4 bases for V and 4 bases for J; bases not matched to a gene: 1. For the CDR3, the DNA is TGTGCCAGCAGCAGGACTAGCGGGGGGGCAGATACGCAGTATTTT. Its translation: CASSRTSGGADTQYF.

CDR3 protein: CASSPARGSGNTIYF. For the CDR3, the DNA is TGTGCCAGCAGCCCCGCCCGGGGTTCTGGAAACACCATATATTTT. The rearrangement uses TRBV7-2 and TRBJ1-3; D remains unclear. CDR1 and CDR2 from the germline V gene are SGHTA and FQGNSA. The CDR3 consists of 15 residues. With 5 bases removed from V and 1 base from J, the gap between germline ends came to 12 bases.

This chain links TRBV9 with TRBJ2-3; perhaps TRBD1 as D (6 bases). Trimming removed 0 bases at V and 3 bases at J, with 14 bases between. In germline, CDR1 is SGDLS, CDR2 YYNGEE. The CDR3 sequence is 16 residues long. In nucleotides, the CDR3 is TGTGCCAGCAGCGTAGGAGAGGGGGTGGGAACAGATACGCAGTATTTT. Translation gives CASSVGEGVGTDTQYF. Based on the CDR3 plus reference TRBV9 and TRBJ2-3, the full variable domain is DSGVTQTPKHLITATGQRVTLRCSPRSGDLSVYWYQQSLDQGLQFLIQYYNGEERAKGNILERFSAQQFPDLHSELNLSSLELGDSALYFCASSVGEGVGTDTQYFGPGTRLTVL.